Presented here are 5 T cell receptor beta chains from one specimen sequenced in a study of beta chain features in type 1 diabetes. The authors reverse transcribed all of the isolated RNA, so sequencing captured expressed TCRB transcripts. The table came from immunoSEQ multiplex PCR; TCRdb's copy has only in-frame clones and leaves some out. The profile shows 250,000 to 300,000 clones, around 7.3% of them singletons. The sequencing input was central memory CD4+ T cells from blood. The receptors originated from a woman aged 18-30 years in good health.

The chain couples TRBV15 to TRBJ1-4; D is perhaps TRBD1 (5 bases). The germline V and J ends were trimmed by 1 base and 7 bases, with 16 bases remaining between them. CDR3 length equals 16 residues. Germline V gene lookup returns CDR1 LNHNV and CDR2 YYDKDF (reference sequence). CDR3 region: CATSRGGKDKGEKLFF. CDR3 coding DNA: TGTGCCACCAGCAGAGGGGGCAAGGATAAGGGTGAAAAACTGTTTTTT.

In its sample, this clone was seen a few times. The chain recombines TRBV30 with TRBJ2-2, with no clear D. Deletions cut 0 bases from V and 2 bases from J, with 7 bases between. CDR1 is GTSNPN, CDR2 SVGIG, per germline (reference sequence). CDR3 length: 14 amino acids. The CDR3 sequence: CAWSVLINTGELFF. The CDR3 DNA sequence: TGTGCCTGGAGTGTACTGATAAACACCGGGGAGCTGTTTTTT. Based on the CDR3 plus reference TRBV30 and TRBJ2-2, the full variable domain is SQTIHQWPATLVQPVGSPLSLECTVEGTSNPNLYWYRQAAGRGLQLLFYSVGIGQISSEVPQNLSASRPQDRQFILSSKKLLLSDSGFYLCAWSVLINTGELFFGEGSRLTVL.

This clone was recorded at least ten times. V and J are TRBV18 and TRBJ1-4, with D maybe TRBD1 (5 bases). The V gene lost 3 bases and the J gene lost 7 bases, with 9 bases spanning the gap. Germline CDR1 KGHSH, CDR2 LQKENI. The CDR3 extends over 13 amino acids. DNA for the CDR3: TGTGCCAGCTCACCCGTCGGGGGTGAAAAACTGTTTTTT. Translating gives CASSPVGGEKLFF.

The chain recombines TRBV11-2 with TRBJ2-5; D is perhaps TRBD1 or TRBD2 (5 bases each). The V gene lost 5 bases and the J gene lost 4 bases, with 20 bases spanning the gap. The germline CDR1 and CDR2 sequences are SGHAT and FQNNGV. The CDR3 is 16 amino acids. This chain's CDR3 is CASSRGAVNTGETQYF. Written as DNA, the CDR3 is TGTGCCAGCAGCCGAGGGGCGGTTAATACGGGAGAGACCCAGTACTTC.

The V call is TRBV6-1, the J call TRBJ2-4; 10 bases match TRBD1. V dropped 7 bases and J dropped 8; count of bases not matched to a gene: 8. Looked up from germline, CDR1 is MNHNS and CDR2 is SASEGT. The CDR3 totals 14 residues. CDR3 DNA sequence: TGTGCCAGCACGGTAGGCGGGACAGGGGACATTCAGTACTTC. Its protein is CASTVGGTGDIQYF.